This T cell receptor (beta chain) originates from a study of CD8 T cells in Susac syndrome. Overall study: Treatment status at blood draw for the Susac syndrome patients was therapy-naive, corticosteroids, or intravenous immunoglobulin alone. Whole-study findings and limits: As acknowledged by the study, its TCR sequencing and HLA analysis included a relatively small number of individuals.

CDR1 is LGHDT, CDR2 YNNKEL, per germline (reference sequence). V was pared by 4 bases and J by 7 bases, with 14 bases between. This CDR3 is 14 amino acids long. This clonotype was counted once. Its antigen is currently unknown. An input of roughly 0.5 to 1 ug of RNA was subjected to reverse transcription using random hexamers. Each CDR3 protein gets one entry after TCRdb re-called the immunoSEQ multiplex PCR reads with MiXCR. The sample consists of about 240,000 distinct CDR3 sequences, around 96% of them appearing once. The sequenced target, TCR beta, came from blood CD8+ and CD4+ T cells. Sequenced sample: CD4+ T cells from PBMCs. The genes are TRBV3-1 and TRBJ2-1; D might be TRBD1 (6 bases). The sequence was collected from a human donor with Susac syndrome. The CDR3 DNA sequence: TGTGCCAGCAGCCGAGAAACAGGGCGGAATGAGCAGTTCTTC. Its protein is CASSRETGRNEQFF.